This T cell receptor (beta chain) was retrieved from a study of blood T cell repertoires in COVID-19. Study overall: Samples came from the United States, Italy and Spain, spanning acute and convalescent COVID-19. PBMCs, B-cell-depleted T cells, or T cells were the source of the cDNA or gDNA that made up the material.

The V and J ends lost 0 bases and 2 bases, in that order; junction bases with no gene match: 5. Germline-derived CDR1 and CDR2 are LGHDT and YNNKEL (reference sequence). The CDR3 runs to 16 residues. Authors' analysis steps: Reference gene primers were amplified, and this amplification served to estimate nucleated cell counts. Clones were sequenced by immunoSEQ multiplex PCR, and TCRdb holds only the in-frame ones, with some missing. Clone size and the V and J calls come from that table; the DNA yielded D and trimming. The data contain 150,000 to 200,000 clones, approximately 85% of them singletons. What was sequenced was peripheral blood. This clonotype originated in a woman aged 80 or older with acute or convalescent COVID-19. The chain uses TRBV3-1 (or the pseudogene TRBV3-2) and TRBJ2-3; TRBD2 aligns across 7 bases. CDR3 DNA sequence: TGTGCCAGCAGCCAAGATCTAGGGACTACCACAGATACGCAGTATTTT. Encoded protein: CASSQDLGTTTDTQYF.